The 27 T cell receptor beta chains below were found in one sample sequenced in a study of T cell repertoires in cytomegalovirus infection. No antigen has been identified for these receptors. MiXCR was run by TCRdb on the reads, yielding one entry per CDR3 protein. The data hold about 770,000 distinct CDR3 sequences, with 25% to 35% observed a single time. Source: cultured CD8+ T cells from PBMCs, taken from culture after CMV antigen stimulation. Every receptor here comes from a human donor in good health (CMV status not recorded). Some clones in this sample may be carry-over from other donors' samples.

The rearrangement joins TRBV7-9 to TRBJ1-1, with TRBD1 matching 8 bases. Germline loops: CDR1 SEHNR, CDR2 FQNEAQ (reference sequence). This CDR3 comprises 15 residues. V shed 1 base and J 5 bases; nucleotides not matched to a gene: 6. In DNA, the CDR3 is TGTGCCAGCAGCTTAGTTTCAGGGGGCGAGACTGAAGCTTTCTTT. Translating it yields CASSLVSGGETEAFF.

This chain links TRBV27 with TRBJ2-2, with D perhaps matching TRBD2 (5 bases). CDR3 length: 11 amino acids. V gave up 7 bases and J gave up 6 bases, with 6 bases separating them. Per the germline V gene, CDR1 is MNHEY and CDR2 is SMNVEV (reference sequence). The CDR3 reads CASIGAGELFF. The CDR3 coding sequence is TGTGCCAGCATCGGGGCCGGGGAGCTGTTTTTT.

This clonotype appeared many times. This chain connects TRBV7-6 to TRBJ1-3; TRBD1 is a possible D gene (5 bases). The V end was cut by 5 bases, the J end by 0 bases, with 11 bases between. This CDR3 has 15 amino acids. The germline V gene encodes CDR1 SGHVS and CDR2 FNYEAQ. The chain's CDR3 is CASSVRTSSGNTIYF. The CDR3 region has the DNA TGTGCCAGCAGCGTCAGGACAAGCTCTGGAAACACCATATATTTT.

This clonotype showed up just a few times. This sequence joins TRBV6-2 or TRBV6-3 and TRBJ1-2; tentative D call: TRBD1 (5 bases). CDR3 length: 13 amino acids. V was cut by 7 bases and J by 5 bases, with 14 bases left in between. Germline CDR1 is MNHEY and CDR2 is SVGEGT. This CDR3 reads CASNSPQGYGYTF. The CDR3, as DNA: TGTGCCAGCAATTCTCCGCAGGGATATGGCTACACCTTC.

In this sample, this clonotype turned up many times. The chain uses TRBV11-2 and TRBJ1-1; D perhaps matches TRBD1 (5 bases). The CDR3 consists of 13 residues. Germline V CDR1 and CDR2: SGHAT, FQNNGV. Between the trimmed V and J ends, which lost 7 bases and 3 bases, there was a span of 12 bases. CDR3 region: CASNLGGDTEAFF. Written as DNA, the CDR3 is TGTGCCAGCAACCTGGGGGGAGACACTGAAGCTTTCTTT.

This clonotype came up a few times. This chain uses TRBV15 with TRBJ2-1; D not resolved. V was clipped by 2 bases and J by 6 bases, with 8 bases between them. Germline V gene lookup returns CDR1 LNHNV and CDR2 YYDKDF (reference sequence). The CDR3 runs 13 residues. The CDR3 sequence is CATSRRLANEQFF. CDR3 in DNA: TGTGCCACCAGCAGACGTCTGGCCAATGAGCAGTTCTTC.

This clonotype appeared a few times. This sequence joins TRBV19 and TRBJ1-2; D is ambiguous. V was trimmed by 6 bases and J by 4 bases, leaving 15 bases between them. The CDR3 contains 14 residues. The germline V gene has CDR1 LNHDA and CDR2 SQIVND (reference sequence). The CDR3 sequence: CASSSEWEGYGYTF. As DNA, the CDR3 is TGTGCCAGTAGCTCGGAATGGGAGGGCTATGGCTACACCTTC. The whole variable domain, remainder taken from reference TRBV19 and TRBJ1-2, is DGGITQSPKYLFRKEGQNVTLSCEQNLNHDAMYWYRQDPGQGLRLIYYSQIVNDFQKGDIAEGYSVSREKKESFPLTVTSAQKNPTAFYLCASSSEWEGYGYTFGSGTRLTVV.

In its sample, this clonotype was seen a few times. This chain links TRBV6-6 with TRBJ2-6; tentatively, D is TRBD1 (6 bases). The CDR3 loop spans 17 amino acids. The V and J ends lost 0 bases and 4 bases respectively, with 13 bases between them. CDR1 and CDR2 from the germline V gene are MNHNY and SVGAGI (reference sequence). The DNA for the CDR3 is TGTGCCAGCAGTTACTCTAACAGGGCAAGGGGGGCCAACGTCCTGACTTTC. It codes for CASSYSNRARGANVLTF.

The rearrangement joins TRBV7-6 to TRBJ1-1; D is undetermined. Germline V gene data show CDR1 as SGHVS and CDR2 as FNYEAQ. V gave up 0 bases and J gave up 5 bases, with 7 bases separating them. This CDR3 contains 13 residues. The CDR3 here is CASSLAMETEAFF. The CDR3 bases are TGTGCCAGCAGCTTAGCCATGGAAACTGAAGCTTTCTTT.

The CDR3 is CASSEGNGYEQFF. The CDR3 DNA follows: TGTGCCAGCAGTGAGGGTAATGGGTATGAGCAGTTCTTC. This rearrangement joins TRBV6-1 to TRBJ2-1; D gene uncertain. Germline V gene data show CDR1 as MNHNS and CDR2 as SASEGT. The V end was cut by 3 bases, the J end by 8 bases, with 11 bases between. The CDR3 has 13 amino acids.

This clonotype came up many times. This chain joins TRBV7-2 and TRBJ1-6; D unclear. The germline V gene encodes CDR1 SGHTA and CDR2 FQGNSA. Trimming shortened V by 5 bases and J by 9 bases, and 8 bases separated the two germline ends. There are 12 residues in the CDR3. The CDR3 loop reads CASSPNSSPLHF. Written as DNA, the CDR3 is TGTGCCAGCAGCCCAAATAGTTCACCCCTCCACTTT.

This clonotype was seen more than once but under ten times. The chain employs TRBV6-1 and TRBJ2-3, with 8 bases matching TRBD1. CDR3 length: 14 residues. CDR1 is MNHNS and CDR2 is SASEGT in the germline V gene. V lost 7 bases to trimming and J lost 7 bases; unmatched junction nucleotides: 10. CDR3 region: CASNDRGRLNTQYF. The CDR3, as DNA: TGTGCCAGCAACGACAGGGGCCGTTTGAATACGCAGTATTTT.

This clonotype showed up just a few times. The V call is TRBV27, the J call TRBJ2-3; D tentatively fits TRBD1 or TRBD2 (5 bases each). The ends were cut back, 2 bases at V and 2 bases at J, with 8 bases in the middle. Germline CDR1 and CDR2: MNHEY and SMNVEV (reference sequence). The CDR3 runs to 14 residues. CDR3 protein: CASSLGDLTDTQYF. DNA of the CDR3: TGTGCCAGCAGTTTAGGGGACCTCACAGATACGCAGTATTTT.

The rearrangement joins TRBV19 to TRBJ2-1; 14 bases line up with TRBD2. The CDR3 is 13 residues long. V was pared by 6 bases and J by 9 bases, with 1 base of the junction left unmatched. Germline values: CDR1 LNHDA, CDR2 SQIVND (reference sequence). CDR3 nucleotides: TGTGCCAGTAGCGGGACTAGCGGGGGTGAGCAGTTCTTC. This sequence encodes CASSGTSGGEQFF.

This clonotype was recorded many times. The chain couples TRBV6-1 to TRBJ1-6, with D maybe TRBD1 (5 bases). V was cut by 6 bases and J by 6 bases, with 12 bases left in between. There are 14 residues in the CDR3. Germline CDR1 and CDR2: MNHNS and SASEGT. CDR3 sequence: CASRSQGFNSPLHF. CDR3 nucleotides: TGTGCCAGCAGGTCCCAGGGTTTTAATTCACCCCTCCACTTT.

Details on this clonotype: Germline and junction disagree at one end, which may indicate a read error. This CDR3 reads CAILGTSKATDTQNF. CDR3 bases: TGTGCCATCCTGGGGACTAGTAAGGCAACAGATACGCAGAATTTT. The chain combines TRBV10-3 with TRBJ2-3; 8 positions agree with TRBD2. The CDR3 has 15 residues. Germline V lookup: CDR1 ENHRY, CDR2 SYGVKD.

There are many counts of this clonotype. This chain connects TRBV7-3 to TRBJ2-3, with a possible D match to TRBD2 (6 bases). The germline V and J ends were trimmed by 4 bases and 4 bases, with 9 bases remaining between them. CDR3 length: 13 residues. The germline V gene has CDR1 SGHTA and CDR2 FQGTGA. The CDR3 sequence: CASSSAGPDTQYF. CDR3 coding DNA: TGTGCCAGCAGCTCCGCGGGACCAGATACGCAGTATTTT.

This clonotype was counted between two and nine times. The chain recombines TRBV4-3 with TRBJ1-4, with D unresolved. Germline lookup yields CDR1 LGHNA and CDR2 YSLEER. The V end lost 4 bases, the J end lost 5 bases, and 14 bases lay between the germline ends. This CDR3 contains 15 residues. This chain's CDR3 is CASSPVVRWNEKLFF. In nucleotides, the CDR3 is TGCGCCAGCAGCCCCGTGGTCCGATGGAATGAAAAACTGTTTTTT.

The chain recombines TRBV12-3 or TRBV12-4 with TRBJ1-2; D is undetermined. This CDR3 is 12 amino acids long. V lost 6 bases and J lost 6, with 11 bases in between. CDR3 sequence: CASSLISHGYTF. In DNA, the CDR3 is TGTGCCAGCAGCCTAATCTCCCATGGCTACACCTTC.

The rearrangement uses TRBV7-6 and TRBJ1-1, with D possibly being TRBD1 (6 bases). CDR1 and CDR2 from the germline V gene are SGHVS and FNYEAQ. V lost 5 bases, J lost 0 bases, and 16 bases lay in between. There are 16 residues in the CDR3. This chain's CDR3 is CASSPTGGILNTEAFF. CDR3 nucleotide sequence: TGTGCCAGCAGCCCGACAGGAGGAATATTGAACACTGAAGCTTTCTTT.

This clonotype was counted a few times. This chain joins TRBV15 and TRBJ1-1; unclear D gene. This CDR3 comprises 15 residues. Germline V CDR1 and CDR2: LNHNV, YYDKDF (reference sequence). Trimming took 5 bases from V and 0 from J, leaving 13 bases between them. CDR3 protein: CATSSLRGLNTEAFF. As DNA, the CDR3 is TGTGCCACCAGCTCACTCCGGGGTTTGAACACTGAAGCTTTCTTT.

The table lists this clonotype with a few counts. The rearrangement links TRBV19 to TRBJ2-7, with 8 nucleotides matching TRBD1. The CDR3 extends over 14 amino acids. The germline CDR1 and CDR2 sequences are LNHDA and SQIVND (reference sequence). Trimming took 5 bases from V and 3 from J; bases not matched to a gene: 6. CDR3 in amino acids: CASSSRDRLYEQYF. The CDR3 coding sequence is TGTGCCAGTAGTTCCCGGGACAGGCTCTACGAGCAGTACTTC.

The chain is built from TRBV7-6 and TRBJ1-4; D call uncertain. The ends were cut back, 7 bases at V and 0 bases at J, with 9 bases in the middle. Germline loops: CDR1 SGHVS, CDR2 FNYEAQ. The CDR3 length is 14 residues. This CDR3 is CASTGRPTNEKLFF. CDR3 bases: TGTGCCAGCACAGGCAGACCAACTAATGAAAAACTGTTTTTT.

This clonotype appeared a few times. The chain is built from TRBV5-4 and TRBJ2-7, with D perhaps assigned TRBD1 or TRBD2 (5 bases each). CDR1 is SGHNT and CDR2 is YYREEE in the germline V gene (reference sequence). V lost 5 bases and J 2 bases, leaving 11 bases between the germline ends. The CDR3 is 13 amino acids. CDR3 loop: CASRGDGTYEQYV. DNA of the CDR3: TGTGCCAGCAGGGGGGACGGGACCTACGAGCAGTACGTC.

The table lists this clonotype with many counts. The chain is built from TRBV7-6 and TRBJ1-2, with D possibly being TRBD1 (5 bases). Germline values: CDR1 SGHVS, CDR2 FNYEAQ. V was cut by 1 base and J by 8 bases, with 14 bases left in between. This CDR3 spans 14 amino acids. The CDR3 bases are TGTGCCAGCAGCTTAGGAGTAGGGGTCTGGGGCTACACCTTC. It is translated as CASSLGVGVWGYTF.

V gene TRBV20-1 combines with J gene TRBJ2-7; D ambiguous. Germline V gene sequence: CDR1 DFQATT, CDR2 SNEGSKA (reference sequence). CDR3 length: 11 amino acids. V lost 4 bases and J 0 bases, leaving 4 bases between the germline ends. The CDR3 here is CSAMTSYEQYF. The CDR3 DNA is TGCAGTGCTATGACCTCCTACGAGCAGTACTTC.

This clonotype showed up many times. The chain couples TRBV7-8 to TRBJ1-1, with 7 bases lining up with TRBD1. CDR1 and CDR2 from the germline V gene are SGHVS and FQNEAQ. Trimming removed 3 bases from V and 1 base from J; junction bases left unmatched: 8. The CDR3 sequence is 16 residues long. CDR3 bases: TGTGCCAGCAGCTTCGAAGACAGGGTGGAGAACACTGAAGCTTTCTTT. The encoded protein is CASSFEDRVENTEAFF.